This paragraph reports one T cell receptor (beta chain). The sample comes from a study of response to subunit inactivated influenza vaccine. With V trimmed by 3 bases and J by 2 bases, 8 bases remained unmatched. This CDR3 is 16 amino acids long. Germline CDR1 is MNHNS and CDR2 is SASEGT. A single record per CDR3 protein comes from TCRdb applying MiXCR to the RT-PCR reads. The data contain about 540,000 distinct CDR3 sequences, around 21% of them singletons. This same sample was also part of a study on T cells expressing NK-cell markers. That report adds: In generating TCR beta cDNA, 5'RACE template switching with UMIs was used. In the group of eight sequenced donors, seven were HCMV-seropositive and one was seronegative. The study found dominant NKG2C+ clonotypes at about 1.0-8% of CD8+ T cells in 5 or 6 donors. Whether expanded NKG2C+ T cell clones were HCMV specific stayed uncertain.

This clonotype originated in a man aged 45-65 years who received an inactivated influenza vaccine. This material consisted of CD4+ T cells sorted from PBMCs, taken less than 13 days after vaccination. The V gene is TRBV6-1, the J gene TRBJ2-7; 9 bases align to TRBD1. The CDR3 spells CASSEASQGATYEQYF. The CDR3 nucleotides read TGTGCCAGCAGTGAGGCATCACAGGGGGCAACCTACGAGCAGTACTTC.